One sample yielded the 23 T cell receptor beta chains listed below, sequenced in a study of Graves' ophthalmopathy and Graves' hyperthyroidism. CDR3 regions of TCR beta were amplified from RNA transcripts. HTBI-primed first-round RT-PCR preceded second-round multiplex PCR. From the multiplex PCR reads, TCRdb called clonotypes with MiXCR, one entry per CDR3 protein. The data hold 620,000 or so distinct CDR3 sequences, with about 24% observed a single time. The sequenced sample consisted of peripheral blood. The receptors come from a woman aged 18-29 years with stable Graves' hyperthyroidism. Some clones in this sample may be carry-over from other donors' samples.

This chain connects TRBV12-3 or TRBV12-4 to TRBJ2-4; 7 nucleotides agree with TRBD1. V shed 5 bases, J shed 14 bases, and the junction held 15 bases outside the gene matches. The CDR3 covers 14 residues. The CDR3 protein is CASSRDRAKNVKYF. CDR3 bases: TGTGCCAGCAGTAGGGACAGAGCCAAAAACGTTAAGTACTTC.

Worth noting for this clonotype: A read error is possible here, since a much larger clone lies one base away. Without the conserved terminal phenylalanine or tryptophan, this CDR3 likely stems from a read error. The chain has TRBV11-2 and TRBJ1-3; D not certain. The V gene's germline CDR1 is SGHAT and CDR2 FQNNGV. CDR3 length equals 15 residues. The ends were cut back, 5 bases at V and 2 bases at J, with 13 bases in the middle. The CDR3 sequence: CASSPPMSPGNTIYY. The CDR3 DNA is TGTGCCAGCAGCCCCCCTATGTCGCCTGGAAACACCATATATTAT.

This clonotype came up many times. The chain combines TRBV11-2 with TRBJ1-2; 8 bases are a match to TRBD1. V lost 2 bases to trimming and J lost 8 bases; unmatched junction nucleotides: 7. Per the germline V gene, CDR1 is SGHAT and CDR2 is FQNNGV. The CDR3 runs to 14 residues. The CDR3 DNA is TGTGCCAGCAGCTTAAGGACAGGGAGAGACGGCTACACCTTC. As protein: CASSLRTGRDGYTF.

This clonotype was recorded many times. V usage is TRBV10-3 and J usage is TRBJ2-2; weak D call: TRBD2 (5 bases). This CDR3 is built from 15 residues. V gave up 8 bases and J gave up 4 bases, with 17 bases separating them. Germline V lookup: CDR1 ENHRY, CDR2 SYGVKD. The CDR3 coding sequence is TGTGCCATCGGACGGGTCGGAGGTCCCACCGGGGAGCTGTTTTTT. This translates into CAIGRVGGPTGELFF.

V usage is TRBV6-2 or TRBV6-3 and J usage is TRBJ1-5, with TRBD1 matching over 9 bases. J lost 4 bases, V lost 9 bases, and 10 bases had no gene match. The CDR3 consists of 15 residues. Germline CDR1 and CDR2: MNHEY and SVGEGT. The CDR3 nucleotides are TGTGCCAGTAGCACTTGGGACAGGGCTAATCAGCCCCAGCATTTT. This gives the protein CASSTWDRANQPQHF.

This clonotype was picked up a small number of times. The J gene is TRBJ1-1, the V gene TRBV12-3 or TRBV12-4, with D uncertain. The CDR3 totals 13 residues. The V end was cut by 6 bases, the J end by 7 bases, with 15 bases between. As DNA, the CDR3 is TGTGCCAGCAGACAACCGGGAAAAAGTGAAGCTTTCTTT. This encodes CASRQPGKSEAFF.

Concerning this clonotype itself: With a much larger clone just one base away, this may be a read error. The chain employs TRBV20-1 and TRBJ2-7; D not resolved. The CDR3 length is 13 residues. CDR1 is DFQATT, CDR2 SNEGSKA, per germline (reference sequence). V lost 6 bases and J lost 2, with 14 bases in between. The CDR3 DNA reads as TGCAGTGCCACACCCGTGGCCCCCTACGAGCAGTACTTC. It yields the protein CSATPVAPYEQYF.

This clonotype has ten or more counts. The chain links TRBV11-2 to TRBJ2-7; TRBD2 matches 8 bases. The ends lost 1 base at V and 2 bases at J; junction bases unmatched: 7. There are 16 residues in the CDR3. Per germline, CDR1 SGHAT and CDR2 FQNNGV. The CDR3 DNA reads as TGTGCCAGCAGCTTAGTAGACGGGGGGGGCCCCTACGAGCAGTACTTC. It translates to CASSLVDGGGPYEQYF.

The V gene is TRBV27, the J gene TRBJ2-7, with D possibly TRBD1 on 6 matching bases. The CDR3 consists of 15 residues. Trimming took off 6 bases at V and 1 base at J, with 16 bases between the two ends. The germline V gene has CDR1 MNHEY and CDR2 SMNVEV (reference sequence). The CDR3, as DNA: TGTGCCAGCAGGTTAACAGGGTCAGGATCCTACGAGCAGTACTTC. Protein sequence: CASRLTGSGSYEQYF.

This clonotype was counted ten times or more. V gene TRBV11-2 combines with J gene TRBJ2-5, with 8 bases identical to TRBD1. Germline V gives CDR1 SGHAT, CDR2 FQNNGV. V was clipped by 5 bases and J by 5 bases; unmatched bases: 10. The CDR3 runs to 15 residues. CDR3 sequence reads: CASSPRTGLGETQYF. The CDR3 coding sequence is TGTGCCAGCAGCCCGAGGACAGGGCTGGGTGAGACCCAGTACTTC.

A few counts support this clonotype. The chain recombines TRBV7-4 with TRBJ1-2; D is ambiguous. This CDR3 spans 17 amino acids. The germline CDR1 and CDR2 sequences are SGHVT and SQSDAQ. The V end was cut by 1 base, the J end by 6 bases, with 21 bases between. The CDR3 sequence is CASSLGFGRRASDGYTF. In DNA, the CDR3 is TGTGCCAGCAGCTTAGGGTTCGGCAGGCGGGCGTCAGATGGCTACACCTTC.

The V gene is TRBV29-1, the J gene TRBJ2-2; 9 bases align to TRBD1. Trimming at V came to 5 bases and at J to 5 bases, leaving 6 bases not matched to a gene. The CDR3 consists of 14 residues. Germline V gives CDR1 SQVTM, CDR2 ANQGSEA. The CDR3 DNA sequence: TGCAGCGTTCCGGACAGGGGTAAAACCGGGGAGCTGTTTTTT. Protein product: CSVPDRGKTGELFF.

This clonotype was counted a few times. This sequence joins TRBV6-1 and TRBJ2-5, with TRBD2 matching 10 bases. J gave up 2 bases and V 7 bases, and 7 bases lay outside the gene matches. CDR1 and CDR2 (germline): MNHNS, SASEGT. The CDR3 spans 15 residues. The CDR3 DNA reads as TGTGCCAGCAACTACGGACTAGCGGTACAAGAGACCCAGTACTTC. Protein: CASNYGLAVQETQYF.

V gene TRBV6-2 or TRBV6-3 combines with J gene TRBJ2-7; tentative D call: TRBD1 (6 bases). V lost 6 bases to trimming and J lost 6 bases, with 18 bases between them. The CDR3 contains 14 residues. Germline loops: CDR1 MNHEY, CDR2 SVGEGT. The CDR3 protein is CASSTVTGSREQYF. CDR3 bases: TGTGCCAGCAGCACGGTAACAGGGTCTCGCGAGCAGTACTTC.

This clonotype was counted a single time. Compared with germline, one end of the junction differs, possibly owing to a read error. The J gene is TRBJ1-5, the V gene TRBV2, with D perhaps TRBD1 (5 bases). CDR1 is SNHLY and CDR2 is FYNNEI in the germline V gene. The CDR3 extends over 15 amino acids. The DNA of the CDR3 is TGTGCCAGCAGTGAATTGGAGGGGAGCATTCAGCCCCAGCATTTT. It translates to CASSELEGSIQPQHF.

This clonotype was recorded at least ten times. The chain combines TRBV12-3 or TRBV12-4 with TRBJ1-5; D gene unclear. The length of the CDR3 is 12 residues. V was cut by 6 bases and J by 7 bases, with 10 bases left in between. The CDR3 region has the DNA TGTGCCAGCAGCTATCCACGGCAGCCCCAGCATTTT. Amino acids: CASSYPRQPQHF.

At least ten counts were recorded for this clonotype. The V call is TRBV25-1, the J call TRBJ1-2; 10 bases agree with TRBD1. The CDR3 is 13 residues long. Per germline, CDR1 MGHDK and CDR2 SYGVNS. J was trimmed by 5 bases and V by 10 bases; bases with no gene match: 7. The CDR3 protein is CATRTGGAYGYTF. The CDR3 DNA follows: TGTGCCACCCGGACAGGGGGTGCATATGGCTACACCTTC.

The rearrangement uses TRBV27 and TRBJ1-1; TRBD1 matches at 8 bases. Looked up from germline, CDR1 is MNHEY and CDR2 is SMNVEV (reference sequence). V was clipped by 6 bases and J by 0 bases; unmatched bases: 9. This CDR3 is built from 16 residues. The CDR3 here is CASSPWTGILNTEAFF. The CDR3 DNA reads as TGTGCCAGCAGCCCATGGACAGGGATCCTGAACACTGAAGCTTTCTTT.

This clonotype was seen many times. The chain uses TRBV7-9 and TRBJ2-7, with TRBD1 identical over 8 bases. Germline V lookup: CDR1 SEHNR, CDR2 FQNEAQ (reference sequence). The trim removed 4 bases at V and 4 bases at J, leaving 3 bases unmatched. The CDR3 spans 13 residues. The CDR3 reads CASSSQGAYEQYF. The CDR3 DNA reads TGTGCCAGCAGCTCCCAGGGGGCTTACGAGCAGTACTTC. Looking up the rest from reference TRBV7-9 and TRBJ2-7 gives the full variable domain: DTGVSQNPRHKITKRGQNVTFRCDPISEHNRLYWYRQTLGQGPEFLTYFQNEAQLEKSRLLSDRFSAERPKGSFSTLEIQRTEQGDSAMYLCASSSQGAYEQYFGPGTRLTVT.

This chain links TRBV6-4 with TRBJ1-2, with TRBD1 matching 10 bases. This CDR3 is built from 14 residues. J was trimmed by 8 bases and V by 5 bases; bases with no gene match: 8. Looked up from germline, CDR1 is MRHNA and CDR2 is SNTAGT. CDR3 bases: TGTGCCAGCAGTTACACGACAGGGGGCTTAGGCTACACCTTC. This gives the protein CASSYTTGGLGYTF.

This clonotype appeared a few times. The chain recombines TRBV28 with TRBJ2-5, with a possible D match to TRBD2 (5 bases). Germline CDR1 MDHEN, CDR2 SYDVKM. The CDR3 totals 16 residues. V lost 5 bases and J 4 bases, leaving 20 bases between the germline ends. The CDR3 spells CASSPMDGVAGETQYF. In nucleotides, the CDR3 is TGTGCCAGCAGTCCAATGGACGGGGTCGCCGGAGAGACCCAGTACTTC.

This chain uses TRBV11-2 with TRBJ2-2, with a possible D match to TRBD2 (6 bases). The CDR3 runs to 16 residues. Trimming stripped 3 bases from V and 7 bases from J, with 18 bases between. The germline V gene has CDR1 SGHAT and CDR2 FQNNGV. The DNA for the CDR3 is TGTGCCAGCAGCTTTCGCGTACGGGGGTTAAACGGGGAGCTGTTTTTT. It encodes CASSFRVRGLNGELFF.

The chain joins TRBV6-2 or TRBV6-3 to TRBJ1-5; D is possibly TRBD1 (6 bases). Germline V gives CDR1 MNHEY, CDR2 SVGEGT. The length of the CDR3 is 14 residues. V was cut by 3 bases and J by 3 bases, with 9 bases left in between. In DNA, the CDR3 is TGTGCCAGCAGTTATACAGGGTTCAATCAGCCCCAGCATTTT. Residues: CASSYTGFNQPQHF.